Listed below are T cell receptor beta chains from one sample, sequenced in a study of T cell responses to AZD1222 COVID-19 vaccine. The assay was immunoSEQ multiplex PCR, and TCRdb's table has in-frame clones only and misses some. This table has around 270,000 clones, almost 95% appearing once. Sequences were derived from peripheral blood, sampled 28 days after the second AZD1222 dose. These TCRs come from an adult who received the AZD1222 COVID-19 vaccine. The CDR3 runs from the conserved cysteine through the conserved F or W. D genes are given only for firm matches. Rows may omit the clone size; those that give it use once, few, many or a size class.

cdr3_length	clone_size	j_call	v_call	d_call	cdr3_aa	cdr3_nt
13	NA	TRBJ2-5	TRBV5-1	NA	CASSLSRVETQYF	TGCGCCAGCAGCTTATCCAGGGTGGAGACCCAGTACTTC
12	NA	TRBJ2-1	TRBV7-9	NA	CASRLQGNEQFF	TGTGCCAGCAGGTTACAGGGTAATGAGCAGTTCTTC
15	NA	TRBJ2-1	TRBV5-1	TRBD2	CASSASGRAVNEQFF	TGCGCCAGCAGCGCGAGCGGGAGGGCGGTTAATGAGCAGTTCTTC
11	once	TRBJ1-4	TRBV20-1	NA	CSARGGEKLFF	TGCAGTGCTAGGGGGGGAGAAAAACTGTTTTTT
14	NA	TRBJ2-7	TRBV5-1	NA	CASSLGQSTDEQYF	TGCGCCAGCAGCTTGGGGCAGTCTACCGACGAGCAGTACTTC
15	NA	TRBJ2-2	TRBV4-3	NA	CASSRALGGPGELFF	TGCGCCAGCAGCCGTGCTTTGGGAGGTCCCGGGGAGCTGTTTTTT
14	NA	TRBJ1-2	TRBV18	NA	CASSPGAQGSGYTF	TGTGCCAGCTCACCCGGCGCGCAGGGAAGCGGCTACACCTTC
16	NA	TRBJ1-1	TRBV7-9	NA	CASSLRGLEYNTEAFF	TGTGCCAGCAGCTTAAGGGGGTTGGAATATAACACTGAAGCTTTCTTT
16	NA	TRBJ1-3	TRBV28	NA	CASSLAGASSGNTIYF	TGTGCCAGCAGTTTGGCGGGGGCATCCTCTGGAAACACCATATATTTT
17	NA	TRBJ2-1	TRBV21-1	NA	CASSKGDLGSSYNEQFF	TGTGCCAGCAGCAAAGGGGACCTCGGTAGCTCCTACAATGAGCAGTTCTTC
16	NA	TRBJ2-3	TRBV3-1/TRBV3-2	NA	CASRSGGARGTDTQYF	TGTGCCAGCAGGAGTGGGGGTGCCCGGGGCACAGATACGCAGTATTTT
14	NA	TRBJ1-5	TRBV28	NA	CASRTAGGNQPQHF	TGTGCCAGCAGAACCGCAGGGGGCAATCAGCCCCAGCATTTT
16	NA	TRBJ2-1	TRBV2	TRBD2	CASSHHPGLAANEQFF	TGTGCCAGCAGTCATCATCCGGGACTAGCGGCTAATGAGCAGTTCTTC
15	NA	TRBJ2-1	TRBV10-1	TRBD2	CASRAGTSGGNEQFF	TGCGCCAGCAGGGCCGGGACTAGCGGGGGGAATGAGCAGTTCTTC
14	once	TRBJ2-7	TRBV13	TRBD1	CASSGQGVSYEQYF	TGTGCCAGCAGCGGACAGGGGGTTTCCTACGAGCAGTACTTC
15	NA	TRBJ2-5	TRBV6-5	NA	CASRHGRRGWETQYF	TGTGCCAGCAGACATGGGCGGCGGGGCTGGGAGACCCAGTACTTC
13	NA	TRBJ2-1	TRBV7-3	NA	CASSSSGGNEQFF	TGTGCCAGCAGCTCCTCCGGGGGCAATGAGCAGTTCTTC
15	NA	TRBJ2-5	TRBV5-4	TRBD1	CASSFSDRVGETQYF	TGTGCCAGCAGCTTCTCAGACAGGGTGGGAGAGACCCAGTACTTC
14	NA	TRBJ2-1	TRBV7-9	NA	CASSLAAEMQEQFF	TGTGCCAGCAGCTTAGCGGCGGAGATGCAGGAGCAGTTCTTC
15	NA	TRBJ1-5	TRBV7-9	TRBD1	CASSLTDRGNQPQHF	TGTGCCAGCAGCTTGACGGACAGGGGCAATCAGCCCCAGCATTTT
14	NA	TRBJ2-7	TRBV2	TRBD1	CASSPGQGFDEQYF	TGTGCCAGCAGTCCGGGACAGGGGTTCGACGAGCAGTACTTC